This T cell receptor (beta chain) was sequenced in a study of T cell changes during pregnancy in multiple sclerosis. TCRdb's copy holds only in-frame clones and misses some; the assay was immunoSEQ multiplex PCR. In the table there are 65,000 to 75,000 clones, just over 90% of which are singletons. CDR3 length: 14 amino acids. The germline CDR1 and CDR2 sequences are GTSNPN and SVGIG (reference sequence). The source is a female donor with multiple sclerosis, enrolled in a pregnancy study. The starting material was peripheral blood, obtained in the second trimester of pregnancy. The rearrangement joins TRBV30 to TRBJ1-1; 9 bases align to TRBD1. CDR3 sequence reads: CASGTGPTGSSTFF. CDR3 in DNA: TGTGCTTCCGGGACAGGGCCTACCGGGTCTTCAACTTTCTTT.